This T cell receptor (beta chain) was obtained from a study of beta chain features in type 1 diabetes. Study overall: Sorted cells from all samples, numbering about 98 million, were examined. General observations from the study: Among all four CD4+ subsets, Type 1 diabetes patients had TCRB CDR3s that were moderately but significantly shorter.

Comments on this clone: Its specificity is unknown.

Trimming removed 5 bases from V and 9 bases from J; junction bases left unmatched: 4. The CDR3 has 13 residues. Germline CDR1 and CDR2: SGHAT and FQNNGV. The whole isolated RNA underwent reverse transcription, so sequencing captured expressed TCRB transcripts. The table came from immunoSEQ multiplex PCR; TCRdb's copy has only in-frame clones and leaves some out. The sample holds under 400,000 clones; roughly 12% are singletons and the top ten take around 0.02%. Stem cell-like memory, regulatory, central memory and naive CD4+ cells were sorted via CD45RO/CCR7/CD25/CD127/CD95/CD27. This receptor was obtained from a man aged 18-30 years in good health. The sequenced sample was naive CD4+ T cells from blood. The gene calls are TRBV11-2 and TRBJ1-6, with 7 bases matching TRBD1. The CDR3 loop reads CASSQRQGSPLHF. The CDR3, as DNA: TGTGCCAGCAGCCAACGACAGGGTTCACCCCTCCACTTT.